This is a list of T cell receptor beta chains from one sample in a study of naive and memory T cell subsets. TCRdb passed the UMI-ligation and nested PCR reads through MiXCR, listing each CDR3 protein once. The sample has under 25,000 distinct CDR3 sequences; roughly 8.2% are singletons. Source material: central memory CD8+ T cells from blood. These receptors were taken from a human donor in good health. CDR3s include the opening cysteine and the closing phenylalanine or tryptophan. Each record gives: clone size, D gene, V gene, J gene, CDR3 protein, CDR3 DNA. A D gene is named only where the DNA matches it firmly. Clone sizes are given selectively: once, few, many, or a class where the clone is expanded.

clone_size: -
d_call: -
v_call: TRBV29-1
j_call: TRBJ1-1
cdr3_aa: CSVQDGDGTEAFF
cdr3_nt: TGCAGCGTTCAGGACGGCGATGGGACTGAAGCTTTCTTT

clone_size: -
d_call: -
v_call: TRBV29-1
j_call: TRBJ2-7
cdr3_aa: CSVPGTAEQYF
cdr3_nt: TGCAGCGTACCGGGGACCGCCGAGCAGTACTTC

clone_size: medium-sized
d_call: -
v_call: TRBV4-3
j_call: TRBJ2-1
cdr3_aa: CASSQDSFRGNEQFF
cdr3_nt: TGCGCCAGCAGCCAAGACTCGTTCAGGGGTAATGAGCAGTTCTTC

clone_size: few
d_call: -
v_call: TRBV19
j_call: TRBJ1-4
cdr3_aa: CASSMGTATNEKLFF
cdr3_nt: TGTGCCAGTAGTATGGGAACGGCAACTAATGAAAAACTGTTTTTT

clone_size: many
d_call: -
v_call: TRBV6-2/TRBV6-3
j_call: TRBJ2-7
cdr3_aa: CASSYSGDGRNEQYF
cdr3_nt: TGTGCCAGCAGTTACTCGGGAGATGGGCGAAACGAGCAGTACTTC

clone_size: few
d_call: TRBD1
v_call: TRBV7-6
j_call: TRBJ2-7
cdr3_aa: CASSRGQILEQYF
cdr3_nt: TGTGCCAGCAGCCGGGGACAGATCCTCGAGCAGTACTTC

clone_size: few
d_call: -
v_call: TRBV4-1
j_call: TRBJ1-4
cdr3_aa: CASSQASDPYEKLFF
cdr3_nt: TGCGCCAGCAGCCAAGCGTCGGACCCCTATGAAAAACTGTTTTTT

clone_size: many
d_call: -
v_call: TRBV7-2
j_call: TRBJ2-7
cdr3_aa: CASSFGRANEQYF
cdr3_nt: TGTGCCAGCAGCTTCGGCAGGGCAAACGAGCAGTACTTC

clone_size: -
d_call: -
v_call: TRBV6-4
j_call: TRBJ1-1
cdr3_aa: CASRQGENTEAFF
cdr3_nt: TGTGCCAGCAGGCAGGGAGAAAACACTGAAGCTTTCTTT

clone_size: few
d_call: -
v_call: TRBV28
j_call: TRBJ2-1
cdr3_aa: CASRPDRYYRSQPYNEQFF
cdr3_nt: TGTGCCAGCAGACCCGATAGATACTACAGGTCCCAGCCCTACAATGAGCAGTTCTTC

clone_size: few
d_call: -
v_call: TRBV19
j_call: TRBJ1-1
cdr3_aa: CASSIRQDYGNTEAFF
cdr3_nt: TGTGCCAGTAGTATCCGGCAGGATTACGGGAACACTGAAGCTTTCTTT

clone_size: few
d_call: -
v_call: TRBV19
j_call: TRBJ2-5
cdr3_aa: CASSIGRETQYF
cdr3_nt: TGTGCCAGTAGTATAGGGCGAGAGACCCAGTACTTC

clone_size: few
d_call: TRBD2
v_call: TRBV20-1
j_call: TRBJ2-4
cdr3_aa: CSARRRTSGRPVAKNIQYF
cdr3_nt: TGCAGTGCTAGAAGGAGGACTAGCGGGAGACCTGTAGCCAAAAACATTCAGTACTTC

clone_size: medium-sized
d_call: -
v_call: TRBV29-1
j_call: TRBJ2-7
cdr3_aa: CSVEGSRDPYEQYF
cdr3_nt: TGCAGCGTTGAGGGATCCAGGGACCCCTACGAGCAGTACTTC

clone_size: few
d_call: TRBD2
v_call: TRBV20-1
j_call: TRBJ2-2
cdr3_aa: CSARDWNRGDTGELFF
cdr3_nt: TGCAGTGCTAGGGATTGGAACCGGGGGGACACCGGGGAGCTGTTTTTT

clone_size: many
d_call: TRBD2
v_call: TRBV29-1
j_call: TRBJ2-1
cdr3_aa: CSAKGGSGSFNEQFF
cdr3_nt: TGCAGCGCCAAGGGTGGTAGCGGGAGTTTTAATGAGCAGTTCTTC

clone_size: -
d_call: -
v_call: TRBV6-5
j_call: TRBJ1-4
cdr3_aa: CASSYSVGDGGEKLFF
cdr3_nt: TGTGCCAGCAGTTACTCCGTCGGGGACGGAGGCGAAAAACTGTTTTTT

clone_size: few
d_call: -
v_call: TRBV25-1
j_call: TRBJ2-7
cdr3_aa: CASSAVPTGPYEQYF
cdr3_nt: TGTGCCAGCAGTGCCGTTCCTACAGGTCCCTACGAGCAGTACTTC

clone_size: many
d_call: TRBD2
v_call: TRBV6-2/TRBV6-3
j_call: TRBJ2-1
cdr3_aa: CASSYAGTSDSNEQFF
cdr3_nt: TGTGCCAGCTCATACGCCGGGACTAGCGACAGCAATGAGCAGTTCTTC

clone_size: -
d_call: TRBD2
v_call: TRBV20-1
j_call: TRBJ2-7
cdr3_aa: CSATGLAGPDFYEQYF
cdr3_nt: TGCAGTGCCACGGGACTAGCGGGACCAGATTTCTACGAGCAGTACTTC

clone_size: few
d_call: -
v_call: TRBV29-1
j_call: TRBJ1-3
cdr3_aa: CSVSDGISGNTIYF
cdr3_nt: TGCAGCGTTTCTGACGGAATCTCTGGAAACACCATATATTTT

clone_size: few
d_call: -
v_call: TRBV28
j_call: TRBJ2-5
cdr3_aa: CASSFVKRGETQYF
cdr3_nt: TGTGCCAGCAGTTTTGTTAAAAGAGGAGAGACCCAGTACTTC

clone_size: -
d_call: -
v_call: TRBV27
j_call: TRBJ1-5
cdr3_aa: CASSSSIRNQPQHF
cdr3_nt: TGTGCCAGCAGTTCATCGATACGCAATCAGCCCCAGCATTTT

clone_size: few
d_call: -
v_call: TRBV3-1
j_call: TRBJ1-5
cdr3_aa: CASSHDEGREQPQHF
cdr3_nt: TGTGCCAGCAGCCACGACGAGGGGCGGGAGCAGCCCCAGCATTTT

clone_size: -
d_call: -
v_call: TRBV5-6
j_call: TRBJ2-7
cdr3_aa: CASSLDRDAYEQYF
cdr3_nt: TGTGCCAGCAGCTTGGACAGGGACGCTTACGAGCAGTACTTC

clone_size: -
d_call: -
v_call: TRBV28
j_call: TRBJ2-7
cdr3_aa: CASSPGILTYEQYF
cdr3_nt: TGTGCCAGCAGTCCTGGGATACTCACCTACGAGCAGTACTTC

clone_size: many
d_call: -
v_call: TRBV21-1
j_call: TRBJ2-3
cdr3_aa: CAGKGERDTQYF
cdr3_nt: TGTGCCGGGAAGGGAGAACGAGATACGCAGTATTTT

clone_size: -
d_call: TRBD1
v_call: TRBV30
j_call: TRBJ2-7
cdr3_aa: CAWSATGGWYEQYF
cdr3_nt: TGTGCCTGGAGTGCGACAGGGGGCTGGTACGAGCAGTACTTC

clone_size: once
d_call: TRBD1
v_call: TRBV10-3
j_call: TRBJ2-5
cdr3_aa: CAIRSGTEETQYF
cdr3_nt: TGTGCCATCAGATCCGGGACAGAAGAGACCCAGTACTTC

clone_size: -
d_call: -
v_call: TRBV28
j_call: TRBJ2-1
cdr3_aa: CASSFGVAGDEQFF
cdr3_nt: TGTGCCAGCAGTTTCGGGGTAGCAGGCGATGAGCAGTTCTTC

clone_size: -
d_call: TRBD1
v_call: TRBV10-2
j_call: TRBJ1-4
cdr3_aa: CASTPNRGEKLFF
cdr3_nt: TGCGCCAGCACCCCAAACAGGGGTGAAAAACTGTTTTTT

clone_size: few
d_call: -
v_call: TRBV27
j_call: TRBJ1-2
cdr3_aa: CASSLGGDYGYTF
cdr3_nt: TGTGCCAGCAGTTTAGGGGGGGACTATGGCTACACCTTC

clone_size: few
d_call: -
v_call: TRBV6-5
j_call: TRBJ2-4
cdr3_aa: CATASGAGDLAKNIQYF
cdr3_nt: TGTGCCACCGCGTCGGGGGCGGGAGACCTAGCCAAAAACATTCAGTACTTC

clone_size: few
d_call: TRBD2
v_call: TRBV15
j_call: TRBJ2-7
cdr3_aa: CATSRKREGYYEQYF
cdr3_nt: TGTGCCACCAGTCGCAAGCGGGAGGGATACTACGAGCAGTACTTC

clone_size: few
d_call: TRBD1
v_call: TRBV7-8
j_call: TRBJ2-7
cdr3_aa: CASSLKGQGTYEQYF
cdr3_nt: TGTGCCAGCAGCTTAAAGGGACAGGGTACCTACGAGCAGTACTTC

clone_size: few
d_call: TRBD2
v_call: TRBV24-1
j_call: TRBJ2-2
cdr3_aa: CATSEGLAANTGELFF
cdr3_nt: TGTGCCACCAGTGAAGGACTAGCTGCGAACACCGGGGAGCTGTTTTTT

clone_size: -
d_call: TRBD2
v_call: TRBV10-3
j_call: TRBJ2-4
cdr3_aa: CATRTSGRAENIQYF
cdr3_nt: TGTGCCACCCGAACTAGCGGGAGGGCCGAAAACATTCAGTACTTC

clone_size: few
d_call: -
v_call: TRBV9
j_call: TRBJ1-5
cdr3_aa: CASSRGASNQPQHF
cdr3_nt: TGTGCCAGCAGCAGAGGAGCGAGCAATCAGCCCCAGCATTTT

clone_size: many
d_call: -
v_call: TRBV28
j_call: TRBJ2-1
cdr3_aa: CASSLSPGSGNYNEQFF
cdr3_nt: TGTGCCAGCAGTTTGTCTCCCGGGAGCGGAAACTACAATGAGCAGTTCTTC

clone_size: many
d_call: TRBD2
v_call: TRBV6-4
j_call: TRBJ2-1
cdr3_aa: CASSDSTSGSNEQFF
cdr3_nt: TGTGCCAGCAGTGACTCGACTAGCGGGAGCAATGAGCAGTTCTTC

clone_size: few
d_call: TRBD2
v_call: TRBV7-2
j_call: TRBJ2-5
cdr3_aa: CASSWTSGSLETQYF
cdr3_nt: TGTGCCAGCAGCTGGACTAGCGGGAGTCTAGAGACCCAGTACTTC

clone_size: -
d_call: -
v_call: TRBV6-5
j_call: TRBJ2-7
cdr3_aa: CASSDTGSPAYELYF
cdr3_nt: TGTGCCAGCAGTGACACAGGGTCTCCCGCCTACGAGCTGTACTTC

clone_size: -
d_call: TRBD1
v_call: TRBV28
j_call: TRBJ2-7
cdr3_aa: CASSLYLDRGVSYEQYF
cdr3_nt: TGTGCCAGCAGTTTATATTTGGACAGGGGAGTATCCTACGAGCAGTACTTC

clone_size: -
d_call: -
v_call: TRBV5-6
j_call: TRBJ1-5
cdr3_aa: CASSGLDSNQPQHF
cdr3_nt: TGTGCCAGCAGCGGTCTGGATAGCAATCAGCCCCAGCATTTT

clone_size: few
d_call: TRBD1
v_call: TRBV20-1
j_call: TRBJ1-1
cdr3_aa: CSARSELQGKNTEAFF
cdr3_nt: TGCAGTGCTAGATCCGAGCTACAGGGGAAGAACACTGAAGCTTTCTTT

clone_size: many
d_call: -
v_call: TRBV29-1
j_call: TRBJ2-3
cdr3_aa: CSVEADTQYF
cdr3_nt: TGCAGCGTTGAAGCAGATACGCAGTATTTT

clone_size: few
d_call: -
v_call: TRBV4-1
j_call: TRBJ1-3
cdr3_aa: CASSQEGITGNTIYF
cdr3_nt: TGCGCCAGCAGCCAAGAAGGGATAACTGGAAACACCATATATTTT